This passage covers 29 T cell receptor beta chains from one sample sequenced in a study of cytomegalovirus exposure and HLA in healthy donors. Only in-frame clones appear in the TCRdb table, and some are missing; sequencing was by immunoSEQ multiplex PCR. This table holds 110,000 or so clones, about 83% found once. Sequencing was done on a sample of PBMCs. All receptors come from a man younger than 30 in good health and CMV-seronegative.

The chain couples TRBV30 to TRBJ2-7, with D possibly TRBD1 on 5 matching bases. This CDR3 is built from 13 residues. Trimming pared 1 base from V and 5 bases from J, leaving 12 bases between. Germline CDR1 and CDR2: GTSNPN and SVGIG (reference sequence). CDR3 protein: CAWSAGANHEQYF. The DNA for the CDR3 is TGTGCCTGGAGTGCTGGGGCGAACCACGAGCAGTACTTC.

The V gene is TRBV5-5, the J gene TRBJ2-2; maybe TRBD1 (6 bases). The length of the CDR3 is 18 residues. Trimming removed 1 base at V and 0 bases at J, with 16 bases between. Germline CDR1 SGHKS, CDR2 YYEKEE (reference sequence). CDR3 amino acids: CASSLLGTRDANTGELFF. The CDR3 coding sequence is TGTGCCAGCAGCTTGTTAGGGACACGGGACGCGAACACCGGGGAGCTGTTTTTT.

This chain connects TRBV15 to TRBJ2-7; a weak D match, TRBD1 (6 bases). CDR3 length: 16 residues. In germline, CDR1 is LNHNV, CDR2 YYDKDF (reference sequence). V lost 3 bases and J lost 2, with 17 bases in between. DNA for the CDR3: TGTGCCACCAGCAGGACCTACAGGGTAGGCCCCTACGAGCAGTACTTC. The encoded protein is CATSRTYRVGPYEQYF.

The chain employs TRBV27 and TRBJ2-7; the D gene is possibly TRBD2 (7 bases). CDR1 is MNHEY, CDR2 SMNVEV, per germline (reference sequence). The CDR3 loop spans 13 amino acids. V was cut by 6 bases and J by 6 bases, with 15 bases left in between. The CDR3 DNA sequence: TGTGCCAGCAGCCTCAGGGGACTACCCGAGCAGTACTTC. Encoded protein: CASSLRGLPEQYF.

This chain uses TRBV6-5 with TRBJ2-3, with 9 bases matching TRBD1. After removal of 4 bases from V and 2 bases from J, the junction contained 4 bases not matched to a gene. The CDR3 is made up of 15 amino acids. The V gene's germline CDR1 is MNHEY and CDR2 SVGAGI. The CDR3 protein is CASSSGTGPTDTQYF. The CDR3 DNA reads as TGTGCCAGCAGTTCCGGGACAGGGCCCACAGATACGCAGTATTTT.

This sequence joins TRBV27 and TRBJ1-5; D is possibly TRBD1 (6 bases). The germline gives CDR1 MNHEY, CDR2 SMNVEV (reference sequence). The CDR3 is 16 amino acids. Deletions cut 4 bases from V and 9 bases from J, with 22 bases between. The CDR3 loop reads CASSSRTEGAERPQHF. The CDR3 DNA sequence: TGTGCCAGCAGTTCGCGGACAGAGGGCGCGGAAAGGCCCCAGCATTTT.

The chain is built from TRBV7-2 and TRBJ2-1; 7 bases line up with TRBD2. The junction had 7 bases not matched to a gene; V was cut back by 2 bases and J by 6 bases. The CDR3 runs 15 residues. CDR1 and CDR2 (germline): SGHTA, FQGNSA. CDR3 nucleotides: TGTGCCAGCAGCTTAAGGGACTATAAGTTCAATGAGCAGTTCTTC. Protein product: CASSLRDYKFNEQFF.

The J gene is TRBJ1-4, the V gene TRBV6-5; 8 bases agree with TRBD1. Germline V CDR1 and CDR2: MNHEY, SVGAGI. J gave up 4 bases and V 8 bases, and 3 bases lay outside the gene matches. The CDR3 runs to 13 residues. The chain's CDR3 is CASGTGYNEKLFF. Here the CDR3 DNA reads TGTGCCAGCGGGACAGGTTATAATGAAAAACTGTTTTTT.

V and J are TRBV2 and TRBJ2-7; 7 bases are shared with TRBD2. The CDR3 extends over 10 amino acids. The J segment lost 7 bases and the V segment lost 8 bases, leaving 2 bases of the junction unmatched. CDR1 SNHLY and CDR2 FYNNEI come from the germline V gene. In DNA, the CDR3 is TGTGCCAGCGGGGGGGGAGAGCAGTACTTC. This sequence encodes CASGGGEQYF.

The chain recombines TRBV15 with TRBJ2-5; D perhaps matches TRBD1 (5 bases). From germline, CDR1 is LNHNV and CDR2 YYDKDF (reference sequence). The CDR3 spans 14 residues. The germline V and J ends were trimmed by 0 bases and 4 bases, with 9 bases remaining between them. The CDR3 DNA follows: TGTGCCACCAGCAGAGACGCAGGGCGAGAGACCCAGTACTTC. As protein: CATSRDAGRETQYF.

The chain carries TRBV7-9 and TRBJ2-7; D gene uncertain. Germline V gives CDR1 SEHNR, CDR2 FQNEAQ (reference sequence). The CDR3 is 14 residues long. Trimming took off 5 bases at V and 2 bases at J, with 13 bases between the two ends. The CDR3 nucleotides are TGTGCCAGCAGCCCCACAGACCCCCCCTACGAGCAGTACTTC. Translating it yields CASSPTDPPYEQYF.

The rearrangement joins TRBV5-4 to TRBJ1-2, with D perhaps matching TRBD1 (6 bases). Per germline, CDR1 SGHNT and CDR2 YYREEE (reference sequence). CDR3 length: 14 amino acids. V was cut by 4 bases and J by 2 bases, with 12 bases left in between. The CDR3 loop is CASSTHTGNYGYTF. The CDR3 bases are TGTGCCAGCAGCACTCACACAGGGAACTATGGCTACACCTTC.

The rearrangement uses TRBV6-5 and TRBJ1-2; D gene unclear. With 6 bases removed from V and 0 bases from J, the gap between germline ends came to 8 bases. The CDR3 covers 13 residues. From germline, CDR1 is MNHEY and CDR2 SVGAGI. For the CDR3, the DNA is TGTGCCAGCAGGGAGGGAACTAACTATGGCTACACCTTC. Encoded protein: CASREGTNYGYTF.

This chain joins TRBV7-2 and TRBJ2-3; D gene uncertain. CDR1 is SGHTA and CDR2 is FQGNSA in the germline V gene. The V end was cut by 5 bases, the J end by 6 bases, with 15 bases between. The CDR3 spans 14 residues. The CDR3 bases are TGTGCCAGCAGCCCCCCAGGCGATGCGGATACGCAGTATTTT. Its protein is CASSPPGDADTQYF.

This sequence joins TRBV14 and TRBJ2-7, with 7 bases lining up with TRBD2. The CDR3 sequence is 16 residues long. J was trimmed by 4 bases and V by 1 base; bases with no gene match: 10. CDR1 SGHDN and CDR2 FVKESK come from the germline V gene. CDR3 loop: CASSQGHLAGVYEQYF. CDR3 nucleotides: TGTGCCAGCAGCCAAGGCCACTTGGCGGGAGTGTACGAGCAGTACTTC.

This chain joins TRBV4-1 and TRBJ1-4; no clear D gene. Germline assignment: CDR1 MGHRA and CDR2 YSYEKL. CDR3 length: 15 amino acids. V lost 5 bases and J 0 bases, leaving 10 bases between the germline ends. Here the CDR3 reads CASSLQPATNEKLFF. In DNA, the CDR3 is TGCGCCAGCAGCTTACAGCCGGCAACTAATGAAAAACTGTTTTTT.

The V and J genes are TRBV20-1 and TRBJ2-1; TRBD2 is a possible D gene (6 bases). CDR1 is DFQATT and CDR2 is SNEGSKA in the germline V gene (reference sequence). V dropped 5 bases and J dropped 11 bases, with 13 bases sitting between them. The CDR3 runs 11 residues. The CDR3: CSALLAGKQFF. CDR3 nucleotides: TGCAGTGCTCTACTAGCAGGGAAGCAGTTCTTC.

The gene calls are TRBV28 and TRBJ1-2; 9 nucleotides match TRBD1. V shed 5 bases and J 10 bases; nucleotides not matched to a gene: 8. This CDR3 comprises 13 residues. CDR1 and CDR2 from the germline V gene are MDHEN and SYDVKM. The CDR3 is CASSRTGVDDYTF. The CDR3 DNA is TGTGCCAGCAGTCGGACAGGGGTGGATGACTACACCTTC.

This chain joins TRBV20-1 and TRBJ2-1; D is possibly TRBD2 (7 bases). The CDR3 totals 11 residues. The germline V gene encodes CDR1 DFQATT and CDR2 SNEGSKA (reference sequence). V lost 5 bases, J lost 9 bases, and 11 bases lay in between. Written as DNA, the CDR3 is TGCAGTGCTCAGGCGGGGGCTGAGCAGTTCTTC. Translated: CSAQAGAEQFF.

The chain combines TRBV11-2 with TRBJ2-7; TRBD2 agrees at 14 bases. CDR3 length equals 15 residues. With 4 bases clipped from V and 5 bases from J, the junction kept 4 bases outside the gene matches. Germline CDR1 is SGHAT and CDR2 is FQNNGV. CDR3 residues: CASSSKGLAGDEQYF. The CDR3 DNA sequence: TGTGCCAGCAGCTCAAAGGGACTAGCGGGAGACGAGCAGTACTTC.

This chain connects TRBV10-2 to TRBJ1-5; D possibly corresponds to TRBD1 (5 bases). Germline V gene data show CDR1 as WSHSY and CDR2 as SAAADI. The CDR3 is 15 amino acids. The V end was cut by 0 bases, the J end by 1 base, with 7 bases between. The CDR3 sequence is CASSESGASNQPQHF. In nucleotides, the CDR3 is TGCGCCAGCAGTGAGTCAGGGGCCAGCAATCAGCCCCAGCATTTT.

The CDR3, as DNA: TGTGCCAGCAGCTTGGCCGTTGGCAGGGGCTACGAGCAGTACTTC. This encodes CASSLAVGRGYEQYF. V is TRBV5-4 and J is TRBJ2-7; D is possibly TRBD1 (6 bases). Germline V CDR1 and CDR2: SGHNT, YYREEE (reference sequence). CDR3 length: 15 amino acids. Trimming took 0 bases from V and 3 from J, leaving 13 bases between them.

For this clone: This sample also contains other DNA sequences that code for the same CDR3. The genes are TRBV4-1 and TRBJ1-5; 7 positions agree with TRBD1. Trimming at V came to 2 bases and at J to 7 bases, leaving 8 bases not matched to a gene. This CDR3 is built from 15 residues. Germline V gives CDR1 MGHRA, CDR2 YSYEKL. CDR3 coding DNA: TGCGCCAGCAGCCAACCCGACAGGGAAGGGCAGCCCCAGCATTTT. Translated: CASSQPDREGQPQHF.

This chain links TRBV5-6 with TRBJ2-1, with 16 positions matching TRBD2. The ends lost 4 bases at V and 7 bases at J; junction bases unmatched: 8. The germline V gene encodes CDR1 SGHDT and CDR2 YYEEEE. The CDR3 extends over 17 amino acids. CDR3 in amino acids: CASSPSGTSGGGNEQFF. The CDR3 DNA reads TGTGCCAGCAGCCCCTCCGGGACTAGCGGGGGGGGGAATGAGCAGTTCTTC. The full variable domain, rest sourced from reference TRBV5-6 and TRBJ2-1, is DAGVTQSPTHLIKTRGQQVTLRCSPKSGHDTVSWYQQALGQGPQFIFQYYEEEERQRGNFPDRFSGHQFPNYSSELNVNALLLGDSALYLCASSPSGTSGGGNEQFFGPGTRLTVL.

This clone was counted a few times. The gene calls are TRBV5-1 and TRBJ2-7, with a weak D call TRBD1 (6 bases). The ends were cut back, 1 base at V and 5 bases at J, with 10 bases in the middle. Germline CDR1 reads SGHRS; CDR2 reads YFSETQ. The CDR3 extends over 13 amino acids. This CDR3 is CASSLLGAHEQYF. CDR3 in DNA: TGCGCCAGCAGCTTGTTGGGGGCCCACGAGCAGTACTTC.

The genes are TRBV5-4 and TRBJ2-1; maybe TRBD1 (6 bases). CDR1 and CDR2 from the germline V gene are SGHNT and YYREEE (reference sequence). V was cut by 4 bases and J by 5 bases, with 10 bases left in between. This CDR3 comprises 13 residues. In nucleotides, the CDR3 is TGTGCCAGCAGCAGGGACACCAACAATGAGCAGTTCTTC. This translates into CASSRDTNNEQFF.

The chain recombines TRBV19 with TRBJ2-7; a possible D gene is TRBD1 (5 bases). CDR3 length: 14 residues. Germline V CDR1 and CDR2: LNHDA, SQIVND (reference sequence). Trimming took off 8 bases at V and 5 bases at J, with 19 bases between the two ends. CDR3 region: CASRSTQGLDEQYF. The DNA of the CDR3 is TGTGCCAGTCGGAGTACTCAGGGTTTGGACGAGCAGTACTTC.

This clone was observed a single time. V is TRBV7-6 and J is TRBJ2-7, with TRBD2 matching over 13 bases. CDR3 size: 18 residues. The J segment lost 1 base and the V segment lost 0 bases, leaving 6 bases of the junction unmatched. CDR1 and CDR2 (germline): SGHVS, FNYEAQ. CDR3 amino acids: CASSLAFATSGRSYEQYF. In DNA form, the CDR3 reads TGTGCCAGCAGCTTAGCGTTCGCGACTAGCGGGAGGTCCTACGAGCAGTACTTC.

This chain joins TRBV7-2 and TRBJ2-7; 8 bases map to TRBD2. This CDR3 region has 15 residues. The ends lost 5 bases at V and 6 bases at J; junction bases unmatched: 12. Germline CDR1 and CDR2: SGHTA and FQGNSA. CDR3 protein: CASSPVGSGVAEQYF. CDR3 DNA sequence: TGTGCCAGCAGCCCGGTGGGTAGCGGGGTAGCCGAGCAGTACTTC.